The source of this T cell receptor beta chain is a study of vaccination effects on CD4 cells after COVID-19. The table came from immunoSEQ multiplex PCR; TCRdb's copy has only in-frame clones and leaves some out. The profile shows about 81,000 clones, 77% of them singletons. The germline gives CDR1 SGHVS, CDR2 FQNEAQ. V was shortened by 1 base and J by 7 bases, with 4 bases between the two germline ends. The CDR3 loop spans 12 amino acids. About this clone itself: Its specificity is unknown.

Sequencing in the ViraFEST assay came after antigen-specific CD4+ T cells had been expanded with viral peptide pools, which were used to stimulate PBMC. Isolation of CD4+ T cells took place after 10 days of culture. Participants each got two BNT162b2 or mRNA-1273 vaccine doses. Vaccine recipients had no previous SARS-CoV-2 infection; their nucleocapsid antibodies were negative. PBMC cultures contained around 2 million cells per well, approximately 9.2 IU/ml IL-2 and roughly 9.5 ug/ml peptides. Sequenced material: CD4+ T cells from PBMCs cultured with HCoV-OC43 spike peptides, taken after COVID-19 vaccination. Subset defined: HCoV-OC43 spike overlapping peptide pool stimulation. The chain joins TRBV7-8 to TRBJ1-4; D not certain. This TCR was recovered from a human donor who received a COVID-19 vaccine. This CDR3 reads CASSLVPEKLFF. The CDR3 DNA is TGTGCCAGCAGCTTAGTCCCTGAAAAACTGTTTTTT.